The 15 T cell receptor beta chains below were found in one sample sequenced in a study of spatial heterogeneity in lung cancer. Via MiXCR, TCRdb re-called the 5' RACE reads, giving one row per CDR3 protein. In the table there are roughly 82,000 distinct CDR3 sequences, 10% to 15% of which are singletons. Time point given: sample taken at primary tumor resection. Sequencing of whole RNA from tumor, nontumor lung or frozen PBMC involved no sorting. Sequences were derived from PBMCs, sampled at surgery. These receptors were obtained from a male donor with early-stage non-small cell lung cancer.

This clonotype was picked up many times. V and J are TRBV12-3 or TRBV12-4 and TRBJ1-2; D may be TRBD1 (6 bases). CDR3 size: 13 residues. Deletions cut 7 bases from V and 8 bases from J, with 17 bases between. As DNA, the CDR3 is TGTGCCAGCACCGAAACAGGGTTGGGAGGCTACACCTTC. It encodes CASTETGLGGYTF.

The table lists this clonotype with a few counts. The gene calls are TRBV12-3 or TRBV12-4 and TRBJ1-2; D is ambiguous. CDR3 length: 16 residues. V dropped 0 bases and J dropped 0 bases, with 11 bases sitting between them. CDR3 in amino acids: CASSLAGSIANYGYTF. The CDR3 region has the DNA TGTGCCAGCAGTTTAGCCGGATCCATAGCTAACTATGGCTACACCTTC.

This clonotype was recorded a few times. The CDR3 nucleotides are TGCGCCAGCAGTGAGCCACCTAGCAGGCAGACGTACCAAGAGACCCAGTACTTC. Its protein product is CASSEPPSRQTYQETQYF. This rearrangement joins TRBV10-2 to TRBJ2-5; weak D call: TRBD2 (5 bases). The germline gives CDR1 WSHSY, CDR2 SAAADI. The CDR3 loop spans 18 amino acids. V was cut by 2 bases and J by 0 bases, with 19 bases left in between.

The chain is built from TRBV7-3 and TRBJ2-1; 8 nucleotides line up with TRBD1. The length of the CDR3 is 15 residues. J gave up 3 bases and V 3 bases, and 4 bases lay outside the gene matches. Germline lookup yields CDR1 SGHTA and CDR2 FQGTGA. Written as DNA, the CDR3 is TGTGCCAGCAGCTTGGGACAGGCGGACTACAATGAGCAGTTCTTC. It is translated as CASSLGQADYNEQFF.

This clonotype occurred a few times. The chain carries TRBV25-1 and TRBJ1-4; D gene ambiguous. With 4 bases removed from V and 8 bases from J, the gap between germline ends came to 11 bases. Germline CDR1 and CDR2: MGHDK and SYGVNS. The CDR3 loop spans 13 amino acids. This CDR3 reads CASSGDTWEKLFF. The CDR3 DNA sequence: TGTGCCAGCAGTGGTGATACCTGGGAAAAACTGTTTTTT. Supplemented by reference TRBV25-1 and TRBJ1-4, the full variable domain reads EADIYQTPRYLVIGTGKKITLECSQTMGHDKMYWYQQDPGMELHLIHYSYGVNSTEKGDLSSESTVSRIRTEHFPLTLESARPSHTSQYLCASSGDTWEKLFFGSGTQLSVL.

The chain employs TRBV18 and TRBJ2-2, with no clear D. CDR1 is KGHSH and CDR2 is LQKENI in the germline V gene. This CDR3 has 16 amino acids. Trimming took off 7 bases at V and 0 bases at J, with 15 bases between the two ends. In DNA, the CDR3 is TGTGCCAGCTTACTCCTTCCGGGTGCGAACACCGGGGAGCTGTTTTTT. Its translation is CASLLLPGANTGELFF.

The J gene is TRBJ2-3, the V gene TRBV14, with TRBD2 identical over 11 bases. The CDR3 loop spans 16 amino acids. V lost 5 bases, J lost 3 bases, and 7 bases stayed unmatched. Germline V gene sequence: CDR1 SGHDN, CDR2 FVKESK. The CDR3 DNA reads as TGTGCCAGCAGCTCTAGCGGGAGGCTTGGGACAGATACGCAGTATTTT. Translation gives CASSSSGRLGTDTQYF.

J is TRBJ2-5 and V is TRBV5-4; 9 bases match TRBD1. This CDR3 is built from 14 residues. Germline V gene sequence: CDR1 SGHNT, CDR2 YYREEE (reference sequence). V trimming: 3 bases; J trimming: 4 bases; junction bases outside the gene matches: 4. The CDR3 here is CASSSTGGRETQYF. CDR3 nucleotides: TGTGCCAGCAGCTCGACAGGGGGACGAGAGACCCAGTACTTC.

This clonotype was counted only a few times. The chain recombines TRBV9 with TRBJ2-5, with D unresolved. The CDR3 length is 13 residues. Deletions cut 0 bases from V and 3 bases from J, with 6 bases between. Germline-derived CDR1 and CDR2 are SGDLS and YYNGEE. The DNA of the CDR3 is TGTGCCAGCAGCGTAGTAGTCGAAGAGACCCAGTACTTC. This encodes CASSVVVEETQYF.

The table lists this clonotype with a count of one. The gene calls are TRBV29-1 and TRBJ2-6; D gene uncertain. V lost 3 bases, J lost 2 bases, and 8 bases lay in between. This CDR3 is 14 amino acids long. Germline V gene data show CDR1 as SQVTM and CDR2 as ANQGSEA. CDR3 in amino acids: CSVDGDTGANVLTF. The CDR3 DNA reads as TGCAGCGTTGATGGAGATACTGGGGCCAACGTCCTGACTTTC. Combining the CDR3 with reference TRBV29-1 and TRBJ2-6 gives the whole variable domain SAVISQKPSRDICQRGTSLTIQCQVDSQVTMMFWYRQQPGQSLTLIATANQGSEATYESGFVIDKFPISRPNLTFSTLTVSNMSPEDSSIYLCSVDGDTGANVLTFGAGSRLTVL.

The table lists this clonotype with many counts. This chain joins TRBV3-1 and TRBJ1-1, with 8 bases matching TRBD1. This CDR3 comprises 15 residues. V lost 3 bases and J lost 4; bases outside the gene matches: 7. The germline CDR1 and CDR2 sequences are LGHDT and YNNKEL (reference sequence). For the CDR3, the DNA is TGTGCCAGCAGCCACGAGGTTACAGGGGGCACTGAAGCTTTCTTT. Translated: CASSHEVTGGTEAFF.

The CDR3 sequence: CSVQGTGGSNQPQHF. CDR3 DNA sequence: TGCAGCGTCCAGGGGACAGGAGGGAGCAATCAGCCCCAGCATTTT. The gene calls are TRBV29-1 and TRBJ1-5; 8 positions match TRBD1. This CDR3 region has 15 residues. V lost 6 bases to trimming and J lost 1 base; unmatched junction nucleotides: 8. Germline V gene sequence: CDR1 SQVTM, CDR2 ANQGSEA.

This clonotype has just a few counts. The chain employs TRBV13 and TRBJ2-1; 11 nucleotides agree with TRBD2. Germline CDR1 reads PRHDT; CDR2 reads FYEKMQ (reference sequence). The CDR3 spans 16 residues. The V gene end was trimmed by 4 bases and the J gene end by 6 bases; junction bases not matched to a gene: 8. CDR3 nucleotides: TGTGCCAGCAGCTCTCTTTTAGCGGGAGGGCCCAATGAGCAGTTCTTC. Protein product: CASSSLLAGGPNEQFF. The complete variable domain, with remaining parts taken from reference TRBV13 and TRBJ2-1, reads AAGVIQSPRHLIKEKRETATLKCYPIPRHDTVYWYQQGPGQDPQFLISFYEKMQSDKGSIPDRFSAQQFSDYHSELNMSSLELGDSALYFCASSSLLAGGPNEQFFGPGTRLTVL.

This clonotype was seen only a few times. The gene calls are TRBV19 and TRBJ1-1; D not certain. The CDR3 loop spans 14 amino acids. V was trimmed by 7 bases and J by 2 bases, leaving 14 bases between them. Germline values: CDR1 LNHDA, CDR2 SQIVND (reference sequence). CDR3 DNA: TGTGCCAGTAATCGCGGTCTGGCCAACACTGAAGCTTTCTTT. This encodes CASNRGLANTEAFF.

At least ten counts were recorded for this clonotype. The chain employs TRBV12-3 or TRBV12-4 and TRBJ1-1, with D perhaps matching TRBD1 (6 bases). This CDR3 has 13 residues. The ends were cut back, 4 bases at V and 0 bases at J, with 6 bases in the middle. The DNA of the CDR3 is TGTGCCAGCAGTTCAGGGGTGAACACTGAAGCTTTCTTT. It yields the protein CASSSGVNTEAFF.